A single sample gave rise to the 15 T cell receptor beta chains below, sequenced in a study of blood T cell repertoires in COVID-19. Sequencing was performed with immunoSEQ multiplex PCR; in TCRdb, only in-frame clones are kept and a portion is missing. The table lists fewer than 250,000 clones, around 87% of them singletons. Input material: peripheral blood. The receptor set was obtained from a man in his 60s with acute or convalescent COVID-19.

The chain couples TRBV19 to TRBJ1-5, with D perhaps TRBD1 (6 bases). CDR1 and CDR2 from the germline V gene are LNHDA and SQIVND (reference sequence). The CDR3 spans 15 residues. Trimming cost V 9 bases and J 4 bases, with 19 bases left between them. CDR3 amino acids: CASMGGGAPNQPQHF. CDR3 coding DNA: TGTGCCAGCATGGGGGGGGGCGCCCCTAATCAGCCCCAGCATTTT.

The chain is built from TRBV2 and TRBJ1-5, with unresolved D. Germline loops: CDR1 SNHLY, CDR2 FYNNEI. The CDR3 is 13 residues long. V lost 8 bases to trimming and J lost 0 bases, with 8 bases between them. CDR3 amino acids: CASGRHSNQPQHF. The CDR3 nucleotides read TGTGCCAGCGGGAGACATAGCAATCAGCCCCAGCATTTT.

This chain links TRBV6-5 with TRBJ1-5, with unresolved D. Germline lookup yields CDR1 MNHEY and CDR2 SVGAGI. The V end was cut by 2 bases, the J end by 6 bases, with 8 bases between. The CDR3 length is 13 residues. DNA for the CDR3: TGTGCCAGCAGTTACGGCCCCCCTCAGCCCCAGCATTTT. Amino acids: CASSYGPPQPQHF.

This clone was picked up one time. The chain combines TRBV6-6 with TRBJ2-5, with D uncertain. Germline V CDR1 and CDR2: MNHNY, SVGAGI (reference sequence). This CDR3 comprises 12 residues. Trimming removed 7 bases from V and 1 base from J, with 7 bases in between. CDR3 in DNA: TGTGCCAGCAAACGAGCCCAAGAGACCCAGTACTTC. Translated: CASKRAQETQYF.

CDR3 bases: TGTGCCATCAGAGCGACAGGGTGGTGGGCTGAAGCTTTCTTT. It specifies CAIRATGWWAEAFF. The V gene is TRBV10-3, the J gene TRBJ1-1; 7 bases align to TRBD1. V dropped 6 bases and J dropped 6; count of bases not matched to a gene: 10. The CDR3 runs to 14 residues. Germline CDR1 reads ENHRY; CDR2 reads SYGVKD.

This chain joins TRBV28 and TRBJ1-2, with D tentatively TRBD1 (6 bases). This CDR3 comprises 14 residues. Germline assignment: CDR1 MDHEN and CDR2 SYDVKM. Trimming pared 3 bases from V and 4 bases from J, leaving 12 bases between. The CDR3 spells CASSLGGRVYGYTF. The CDR3 nucleotides read TGTGCCAGCAGTTTGGGGGGGCGTGTCTATGGCTACACCTTC.

The chain carries TRBV19 and TRBJ2-1, with D perhaps TRBD1 (6 bases). The V gene lost 3 bases and the J gene lost 6 bases, with 15 bases spanning the gap. CDR3 length: 15 amino acids. CDR1 LNHDA and CDR2 SQIVND come from the germline V gene (reference sequence). In nucleotides, the CDR3 is TGTGCCAGTAGTATCGACCAGGGGATGAGCAATGAGCAGTTCTTC. Its protein is CASSIDQGMSNEQFF.

The chain links TRBV4-2 to TRBJ2-1, with 14 bases matching TRBD2. Unmatched junction bases numbered 7, after V lost 4 bases and J lost 5 bases. The CDR3 runs to 17 residues. Germline values: CDR1 LGHNA, CDR2 YNFKEQ. CDR3 in DNA: TGTGCCAGCAGCCGGCCCCCGGGACTAGCGGGGGACAATGAGCAGTTCTTC. It translates to CASSRPPGLAGDNEQFF.

This clone was counted between two and nine times. The rearrangement uses TRBV7-3 and TRBJ1-6; no firm D call. The CDR3 contains 13 residues. V was trimmed by 0 bases and J by 9 bases, leaving 6 bases between them. The V gene's germline CDR1 is SGHTA and CDR2 FQGTGA. The CDR3 sequence: CASSLTTSSPLHF. The CDR3 DNA reads TGTGCCAGCAGCTTAACGACTTCTTCACCCCTCCACTTT.

This clone was found once. The genes are TRBV5-6 and TRBJ2-1; 9 nucleotides match TRBD1. CDR1 is SGHDT, CDR2 YYEEEE, per germline. This CDR3 spans 14 amino acids. Losses at the gene ends were 3 bases for V and 8 bases for J; bases not matched to a gene: 6. CDR3 protein: CASSSGQGIDEQFF. The DNA of the CDR3 is TGTGCCAGCAGCTCCGGACAGGGGATCGATGAGCAGTTCTTC.

The chain employs TRBV5-1 and TRBJ2-5; D is unresolved. Trimming left V 7 bases short and J 5 bases short, with 12 bases between. Germline V gene lookup returns CDR1 SGHRS and CDR2 YFSETQ. The CDR3 length is 12 residues. CDR3 DNA sequence: TGCGCCAGCCACTTCTCCGGGGAGACCCAGTACTTC. This translates into CASHFSGETQYF.

V usage is TRBV28 and J usage is TRBJ1-2, with 8 bases matching TRBD1. V shed 6 bases and J 4 bases; nucleotides not matched to a gene: 10. CDR1 and CDR2 from the germline V gene are MDHEN and SYDVKM. This CDR3 region has 15 residues. The CDR3 DNA is TGTGCCAGCAGGGTCGGGAACAGGGGGTCCTATGGCTACACCTTC. This codes for CASRVGNRGSYGYTF.

The V and J genes are TRBV11-3 and TRBJ2-5; D may be TRBD2 (6 bases). Looked up from germline, CDR1 is SGHNT and CDR2 is YENEEA. There are 16 residues in the CDR3. Trimming cost V 8 bases and J 5 bases, with 24 bases left between them. The CDR3 loop is CASRGRETSFRETQYF. The CDR3 nucleotides read TGTGCCAGCCGGGGGAGAGAGACTAGTTTTAGGGAGACCCAGTACTTC. Filled out from reference TRBV11-3 and TRBJ2-5, the complete variable domain reads EAGVVQSPRYKIIEKKQPVAFWCNPISGHNTLYWYLQNLGQGPELLIRYENEEAVDDSQLPKDRFSAERLKGVDSTLKIQPAELGDSAVYLCASRGRETSFRETQYFGPGTRLLVL.

The chain is built from TRBV5-4 and TRBJ2-6; TRBD1 might be the D (6 bases). CDR1 is SGHNT, CDR2 YYREEE, per germline (reference sequence). Trimming removed 0 bases at V and 0 bases at J, with 10 bases between. The CDR3 contains 17 residues. This CDR3 reads CASSLAVGGSGANVLTF. The DNA for the CDR3 is TGTGCCAGCAGCTTGGCGGTAGGGGGCTCTGGGGCCAACGTCCTGACTTTC.

V usage is TRBV6-5 and J usage is TRBJ1-5; no clear D. Germline CDR1 reads MNHEY; CDR2 reads SVGAGI. V was pared by 8 bases and J by 0 bases, with 11 bases between. The CDR3 is made up of 14 amino acids. The CDR3 nucleotides are TGTGCCAGCGGTTCGCAGTATAGCAATCAGCCCCAGCATTTT. Translation gives CASGSQYSNQPQHF.